These T cell receptor beta chains were read from a single sample in a study of a mutant IDH1 vaccine in newly diagnosed glioma. Some clones are missing from TCRdb's copy, which holds only in-frame ones; the method was immunoSEQ multiplex PCR. Of under 150,000 clones in the sample, around 80% were seen once. These receptors' antigens are unknown. Sequencing used PBMCs, obtained from a glioma patient whose treatment included an IDH1 peptide vaccine. These receptors came from a man aged 35 to 55 with glioma. Both conserved end residues are part of each CDR3. Fields, in order: V gene, D gene, J gene, clone size, CDR3 protein, CDR3 DNA. The D gene is left open where the match is weak. Some rows have no size entry. The others give once, few or many, or a class for an expanded clone.

>TRBV7-3|TRBD2|TRBJ2-2|NA
CASSRDGLAGTPGELFF
TGTGCCAGCAGCCGAGACGGACTAGCGGGAACCCCCGGGGAGCTGTTTTTT
>TRBV7-2|NA|TRBJ1-3|NA
CASSLYLHSGNTIYF
TGTGCCAGCAGCTTATATCTGCACTCTGGAAACACCATATATTTT
>TRBV2|NA|TRBJ1-2|few
CASSAGTENYGYTF
TGTGCCAGCAGTGCCGGGACGGAAAACTATGGCTACACCTTC
>TRBV7-9|NA|TRBJ2-7|few
CASSVTGTYEQYF
TGTGCCAGCAGCGTAACAGGGACCTACGAGCAGTACTTC
>TRBV7-2|NA|TRBJ1-2|NA
CASSLLNYGYTF
TGTGCCAGCAGCTTACTTAACTATGGCTACACCTTC
>TRBV7-2|TRBD2|TRBJ2-3|NA
CASSRQAGGADTQYF
TGTGCCAGCAGCCGTCAAGCGGGGGGGGCAGATACGCAGTATTTT
>TRBV9|TRBD2|TRBJ2-2|NA
CASSVVGGTTGELFF
TGTGCCAGCAGCGTAGTGGGAGGGACCACCGGGGAGCTGTTTTTT
>TRBV7-9|NA|TRBJ1-2|NA
CASSLEQAYGYTF
TGTGCCAGCAGCTTAGAACAGGCCTATGGCTACACCTTC
>TRBV7-2|NA|TRBJ2-5|NA
CASSLGGLALETQYF
TGTGCCAGCAGCTTAGGGGGGCTAGCGCTGGAGACCCAGTACTTC
>TRBV6-6|TRBD1|TRBJ1-5|NA
CASSYSRDRGQPQHF
TGTGCCAGCAGTTACTCGAGGGACAGGGGTCAGCCCCAGCATTTT
>TRBV10-3|TRBD2|TRBJ2-2|NA
CAISQRGGGTGELFF
TGTGCCATCAGCCAGCGGGGGGGAGGCACCGGGGAGCTGTTTTTT
>TRBV7-6|TRBD2|TRBJ2-5|NA
CASSLEAGEGETQYF
TGTGCCAGCAGCTTAGAGGCGGGAGAGGGAGAGACCCAGTACTTC
>TRBV7-2|NA|TRBJ1-5|NA
CASSLLSGQGSQPQHF
TGTGCCAGCAGCTTATTATCGGGGCAGGGGTCACAGCCCCAGCATTTT
>TRBV5-1|NA|TRBJ2-7|NA
CASSPRQLYEQYF
TGCGCCAGCAGCCCCCGACAGCTTTACGAGCAGTACTTC
>TRBV14|NA|TRBJ1-2|once
CASSFGALQDYGYTF
TGTGCCAGCAGCTTTGGGGCCTTGCAAGACTATGGCTACACCTTC
>TRBV7-9|NA|TRBJ1-5|NA
CASSLSGTFGNQPQHF
TGTGCCAGCAGCTTATCCGGGACATTTGGCAATCAGCCCCAGCATTTT
>TRBV10-3|TRBD1|TRBJ2-3|NA
CAISRTGESTDTQYF
TGTGCCATCAGTCGGACAGGGGAGTCGACAGATACGCAGTATTTT
>TRBV5-4|NA|TRBJ2-1|NA
CASSLHSADNEQFF
TGTGCCAGCAGCTTGCATTCCGCCGACAATGAGCAGTTCTTC
>TRBV19|TRBD1|TRBJ1-4|once
CASSRQGATNEKLFF
TGTGCCAGTAGCAGACAGGGCGCAACTAATGAAAAACTGTTTTTT
>TRBV19|NA|TRBJ1-5|few
CASSIFGRQHF
TGTGCCAGTAGTATTTTCGGGCGCCAGCATTTT
>TRBV7-9|NA|TRBJ1-2|NA
CASSLDLGSRGYTF
TGTGCCAGCAGCTTAGACCTAGGGAGTCGGGGCTACACCTTC
>TRBV4-3|NA|TRBJ1-5|NA
CASSQATGFNQPQHF
TGCGCCAGCAGCCAGGCCACAGGGTTCAATCAGCCCCAGCATTTT